The 5 T cell receptor beta chains reported below all come from one sample, sequenced in a study of PD-1 blockade in classical Hodgkin lymphoma. All patients experienced relapse after autologous stem cell transplantation, and brentuximab vedotin exposure was variable. Magnetic negative selection purified CD4+ T cells from thawed PBMCs. Profiled with immunoSEQ multiplex PCR; TCRdb holds only in-frame clones, not every one. The data contain about 12,000 clones, almost 90% of them seen just once; the ten biggest clones take up 0.5%. Specimen: CD4+ T cells from blood, collected at baseline. The receptors shown here come from a human donor with classical Hodgkin lymphoma.

J is TRBJ2-3 and V is TRBV14, with TRBD2 as a possible D gene (5 bases). Germline V lookup: CDR1 SGHDN, CDR2 FVKESK. The germline V and J ends were trimmed by 4 bases and 5 bases, with 7 bases remaining between them. The length of the CDR3 is 12 residues. The CDR3 DNA is TGTGCCAGCAGCCCGCGGGTAGATACGCAGTATTTT. This sequence encodes CASSPRVDTQYF.

This clone was observed once. CDR3 sequence: CASSLSGQGAYEQYF. The CDR3 region has the DNA TGTGCCAGCAGTCTATCGGGACAGGGGGCTTACGAGCAGTACTTC. The chain joins TRBV28 to TRBJ2-7; 12 positions agree with TRBD1. The germline CDR1 and CDR2 sequences are MDHEN and SYDVKM. The CDR3 has 15 residues. Trimming took 5 bases from V and 4 from J; bases not matched to a gene: 6.

The CDR3 region is CASSPGVGDNQPQHF. CDR3 nucleotide sequence: TGTGCCAGCAGCCCTGGGGTAGGGGACAATCAGCCCCAGCATTTT. V is TRBV9 and J is TRBJ1-5; D is perhaps TRBD1 (5 bases). The germline CDR1 and CDR2 sequences are SGDLS and YYNGEE. The CDR3 has 15 amino acids. Trimming removed 4 bases at V and 3 bases at J, with 14 bases between.

The chain links TRBV2 to TRBJ2-3; D remains ambiguous. V was shortened by 3 bases and J by 1 base, with 11 bases between the two germline ends. The CDR3 runs to 15 residues. CDR1 and CDR2 from the germline V gene are SNHLY and FYNNEI. This CDR3 is CASSDPLPGTDTQYF. CDR3 DNA sequence: TGTGCCAGCAGTGATCCTCTCCCAGGCACAGATACGCAGTATTTT.

The rearrangement links TRBV10-3 to TRBJ2-1, with TRBD1 matching 8 bases. After removal of 2 bases from V and 2 bases from J, the junction contained 2 bases not matched to a gene. The germline gives CDR1 ENHRY, CDR2 SYGVKD. This CDR3 contains 15 residues. The CDR3 DNA reads as TGTGCCATCAGTGAGGCAGGGGGCGCCTACAATGAGCAGTTCTTC. Its protein is CAISEAGGAYNEQFF.